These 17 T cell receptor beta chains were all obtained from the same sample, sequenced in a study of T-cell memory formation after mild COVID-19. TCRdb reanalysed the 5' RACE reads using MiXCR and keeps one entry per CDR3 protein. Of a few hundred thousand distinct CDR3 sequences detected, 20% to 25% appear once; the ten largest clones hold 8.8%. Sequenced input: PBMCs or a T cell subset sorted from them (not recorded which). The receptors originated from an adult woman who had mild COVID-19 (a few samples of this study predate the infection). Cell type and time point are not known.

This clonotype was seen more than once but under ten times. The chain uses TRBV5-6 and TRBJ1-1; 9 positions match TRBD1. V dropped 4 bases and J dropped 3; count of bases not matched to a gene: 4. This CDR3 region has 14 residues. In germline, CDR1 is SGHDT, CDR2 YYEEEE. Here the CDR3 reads CASSRQGVYTEAFF. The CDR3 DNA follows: TGTGCCAGCAGCCGACAGGGGGTCTACACTGAAGCTTTCTTT.

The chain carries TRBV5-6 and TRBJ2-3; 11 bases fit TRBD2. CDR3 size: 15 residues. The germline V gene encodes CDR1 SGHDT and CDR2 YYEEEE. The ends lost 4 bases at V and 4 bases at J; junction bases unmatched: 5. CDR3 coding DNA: TGTGCCAGCAGCCGGACTAGCGGGCTTTCAGATACGCAGTATTTT. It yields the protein CASSRTSGLSDTQYF.

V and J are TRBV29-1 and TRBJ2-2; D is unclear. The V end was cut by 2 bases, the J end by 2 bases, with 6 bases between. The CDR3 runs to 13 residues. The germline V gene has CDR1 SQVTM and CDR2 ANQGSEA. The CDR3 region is CSVELINTGELFF. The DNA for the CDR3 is TGCAGCGTTGAACTAATCAACACCGGGGAGCTGTTTTTT.

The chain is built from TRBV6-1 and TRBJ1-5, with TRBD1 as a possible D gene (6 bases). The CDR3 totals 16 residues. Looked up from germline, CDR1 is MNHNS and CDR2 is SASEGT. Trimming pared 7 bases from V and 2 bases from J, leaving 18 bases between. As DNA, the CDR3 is TGTGCCAGCACCCAAAGGGGGGTTCAAGGCAATCAGCCCCAGCATTTT. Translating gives CASTQRGVQGNQPQHF.

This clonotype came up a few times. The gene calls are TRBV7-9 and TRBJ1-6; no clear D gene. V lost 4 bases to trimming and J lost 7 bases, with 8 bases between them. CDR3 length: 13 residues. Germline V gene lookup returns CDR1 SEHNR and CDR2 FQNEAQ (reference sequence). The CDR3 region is CASSWRENSPLHF. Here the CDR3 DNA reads TGTGCCAGCAGCTGGAGGGAGAATTCACCCCTCCACTTT.

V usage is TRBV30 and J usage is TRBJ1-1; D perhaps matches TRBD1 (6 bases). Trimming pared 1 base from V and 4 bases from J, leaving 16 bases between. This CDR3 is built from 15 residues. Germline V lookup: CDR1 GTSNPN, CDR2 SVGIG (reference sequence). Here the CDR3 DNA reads TGTGCCTGGAGTGGTCTCCCTGGCAGGGGCACTGAAGCTTTCTTT. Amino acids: CAWSGLPGRGTEAFF.

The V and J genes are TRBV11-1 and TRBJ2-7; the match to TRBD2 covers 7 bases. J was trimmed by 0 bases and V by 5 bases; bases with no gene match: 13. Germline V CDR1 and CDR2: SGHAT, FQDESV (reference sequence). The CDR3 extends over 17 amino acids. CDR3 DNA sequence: TGTGCCAGCAGCCCGCCCCCATCCGCGGGAGTCTCCTACGAGCAGTACTTC. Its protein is CASSPPPSAGVSYEQYF.

The CDR3 bases are TGTGCCAGCAGCTCGGCAGGGGGCGCTGGGGCCAACGTCCTGACTTTC. Its protein product is CASSSAGGAGANVLTF. This sequence joins TRBV5-5 and TRBJ2-6, with 8 nucleotides matching TRBD1. Germline-derived CDR1 and CDR2 are SGHKS and YYEKEE (reference sequence). The CDR3 length is 16 residues. V shed 3 bases, J shed 2 bases, and the junction held 4 bases outside the gene matches.

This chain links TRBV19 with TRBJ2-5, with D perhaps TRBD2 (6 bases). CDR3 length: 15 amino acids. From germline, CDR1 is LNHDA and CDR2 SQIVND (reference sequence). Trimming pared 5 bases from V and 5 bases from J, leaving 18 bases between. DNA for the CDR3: TGTGCCAGTAGTGTCGGTGGGGGGATTGGCGAGACCCAGTACTTC. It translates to CASSVGGGIGETQYF.

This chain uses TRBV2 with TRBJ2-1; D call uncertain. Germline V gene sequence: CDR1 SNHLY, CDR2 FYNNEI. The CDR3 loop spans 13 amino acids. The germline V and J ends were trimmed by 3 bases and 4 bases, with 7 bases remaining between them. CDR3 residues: CASSESYYNEQFF. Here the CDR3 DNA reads TGTGCCAGCAGTGAGTCCTATTACAATGAGCAGTTCTTC.

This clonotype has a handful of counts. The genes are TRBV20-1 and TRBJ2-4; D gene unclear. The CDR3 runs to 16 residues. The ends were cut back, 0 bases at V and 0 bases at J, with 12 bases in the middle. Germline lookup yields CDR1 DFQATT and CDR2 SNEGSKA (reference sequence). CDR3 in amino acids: CSARDPSPVAKNIQYF. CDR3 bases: TGCAGTGCTAGAGATCCCAGCCCCGTAGCCAAAAACATTCAGTACTTC.

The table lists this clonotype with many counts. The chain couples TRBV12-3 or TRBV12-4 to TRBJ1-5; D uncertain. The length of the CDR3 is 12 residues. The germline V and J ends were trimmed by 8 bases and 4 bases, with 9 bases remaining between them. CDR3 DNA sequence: TGTGCCAGCGGTGGGGAAAATCAGCCCCAGCATTTT. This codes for CASGGENQPQHF.

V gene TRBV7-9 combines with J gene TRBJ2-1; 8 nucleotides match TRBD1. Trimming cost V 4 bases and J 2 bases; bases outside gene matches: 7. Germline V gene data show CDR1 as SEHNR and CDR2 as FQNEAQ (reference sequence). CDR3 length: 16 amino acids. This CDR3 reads CASSSFRDRPYNEQFF. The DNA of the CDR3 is TGTGCCAGCAGCTCATTCCGGGACAGGCCCTACAATGAGCAGTTCTTC.

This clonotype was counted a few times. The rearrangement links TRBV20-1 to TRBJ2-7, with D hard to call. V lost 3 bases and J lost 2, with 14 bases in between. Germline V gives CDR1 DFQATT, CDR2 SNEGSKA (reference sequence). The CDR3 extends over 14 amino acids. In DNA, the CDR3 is TGCAGTGCTAGGGAAATGGGTTTGGCCTACGAGCAGTACTTC. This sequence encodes CSAREMGLAYEQYF.

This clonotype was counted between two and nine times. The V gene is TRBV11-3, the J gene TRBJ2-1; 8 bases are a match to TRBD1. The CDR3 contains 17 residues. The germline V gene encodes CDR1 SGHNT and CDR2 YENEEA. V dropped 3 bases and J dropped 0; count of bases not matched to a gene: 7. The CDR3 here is CASSLWTGRSSYNEQFF. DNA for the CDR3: TGTGCCAGCAGCTTGTGGACAGGGAGAAGCTCCTACAATGAGCAGTTCTTC. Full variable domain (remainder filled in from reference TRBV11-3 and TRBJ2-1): EAGVVQSPRYKIIEKKQPVAFWCNPISGHNTLYWYLQNLGQGPELLIRYENEEAVDDSQLPKDRFSAERLKGVDSTLKIQPAELGDSAVYLCASSLWTGRSSYNEQFFGPGTRLTVL.

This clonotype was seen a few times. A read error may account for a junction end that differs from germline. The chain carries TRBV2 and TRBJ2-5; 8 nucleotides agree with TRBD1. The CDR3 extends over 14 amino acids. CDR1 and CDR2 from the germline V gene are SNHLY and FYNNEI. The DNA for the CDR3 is TGTGCCAGCAGTACCGGACAGGGCAGGATCCCAAGTAACTTC. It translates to CASSTGQGRIPSNF.

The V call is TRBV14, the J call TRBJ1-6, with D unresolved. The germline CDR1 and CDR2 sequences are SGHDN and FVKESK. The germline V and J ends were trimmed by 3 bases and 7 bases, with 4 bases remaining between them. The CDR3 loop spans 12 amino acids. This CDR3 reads CASSHPNSPLHF. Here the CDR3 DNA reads TGTGCCAGCAGCCACCCAAATTCACCCCTCCACTTT. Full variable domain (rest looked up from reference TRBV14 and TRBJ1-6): EAGVTQFPSHSVIEKGQTVTLRCDPISGHDNLYWYRRVMGKEIKFLLHFVKESKQDESGMPNNRFLAERTGGTYSTLKVQPAELEDSGVYFCASSHPNSPLHFGNGTRLTVT.